These 7 T cell receptor beta chains were all obtained from the same sample, sequenced in a study of human T cells and chemical hapten exposure (dated by TCRdb to the early 2020s). The time point label, read with the paper, signifies: patch test 3, about 24 weeks after DPC sensitization. The treatment or condition label for this specimen denotes: therapeutic diphenylcyclopropenone sensitization with weekly scalp DPC. The library was obtained by RACE. The reads were generated on a NextSeq 500. In-frame beta chains were kept once TCRdb had trimmed the public reads at Q25 with fastp and called clones with MiXCR. Merged by CDR3 protein, the rows form single entries marked with the most common genes and DNA. The table for this sample lists more than 70,000 distinct CDR3 sequences; 11% of them were counted only once. The ten largest clones add up to approximately 1% of the sample. Specimen: whole blood, collected in connection with sensitization to the hapten diphenylcyclopropenone (DPC). Receptors were obtained from a woman under 40 with alopecia areata. Some clones in this sample may be carry-over from other donors' samples.

This clonotype was recorded at least ten times. The chain uses TRBV28 and TRBJ2-4; the D is unclear. Trimming removed 6 bases from V and 5 bases from J, with 5 bases in between. Germline CDR1 and CDR2: MDHEN and SYDVKM. CDR3 length: 11 amino acids. CDR3 in DNA: TGTGCCAGCAGCGCAGAAAACATTCAGTACTTC. This encodes CASSAENIQYF.

V gene TRBV15 combines with J gene TRBJ2-5; the D gene could be TRBD1 or TRBD2 (5 bases each). With 5 bases removed from V and 13 bases from J, the gap between germline ends came to 23 bases. This CDR3 has 14 amino acids. From germline, CDR1 is LNHNV and CDR2 YYDKDF (reference sequence). DNA of the CDR3: TGTGCCACCAGCCTCGATCAGGGACCTGGGGAGAGGTACTTC. Translation gives CATSLDQGPGERYF.

V and J are TRBV28 and TRBJ2-5; D is uncertain. The CDR3 sequence is 14 residues long. Germline values: CDR1 MDHEN, CDR2 SYDVKM. V lost 6 bases and J lost 7, with 18 bases in between. DNA of the CDR3: TGTGCCAGCAGCAACGGCCCCCGGAGTGGGACCCAGTACTTC. Protein: CASSNGPRSGTQYF.

This clonotype was found many times. The chain combines TRBV20-1 with TRBJ1-5; the D gene is possibly TRBD1 (6 bases). V was cut by 4 bases and J by 5 bases, with 12 bases left in between. The CDR3 is 13 residues long. Germline CDR1 reads DFQATT; CDR2 reads SNEGSKA (reference sequence). The CDR3 DNA is TGCAGTGCTACGCCAAGGGGGTATCAGCCCCAGCATTTT. Translated, it gives CSATPRGYQPQHF.

In its sample, this clonotype was seen many times. The J gene is TRBJ1-6, the V gene TRBV27; D remains ambiguous. This CDR3 is built from 14 residues. The germline V gene has CDR1 MNHEY and CDR2 SMNVEV (reference sequence). V lost 5 bases and J lost 0, with 5 bases in between. CDR3 DNA: TGTGCCAGCAGTGATCTCTCCTATAATTCACCCCTCCACTTT. It translates to CASSDLSYNSPLHF.

At least ten counts were recorded for this clonotype. This chain links TRBV4-2 with TRBJ2-2; 9 bases line up with TRBD1. CDR3 length: 15 residues. J gave up 6 bases and V 2 bases, and 4 bases lay outside the gene matches. Germline assignment: CDR1 LGHNA and CDR2 YNFKEQ. CDR3 bases: TGTGCCAGCAGCCAATCCACAGGGGGCTCCGGGGAGCTGTTTTTT. It is translated as CASSQSTGGSGELFF.

This clonotype was seen only a few times. This chain's CDR3 is CASSSFRSSYNEQFF. The CDR3 DNA reads as TGTGCCAGCAGCAGCTTTCGAAGCTCCTACAATGAGCAGTTCTTC. The V gene is TRBV7-3, the J gene TRBJ2-1; D uncertain. Trimming stripped 5 bases from V and 0 bases from J, with 11 bases between. Germline assignment: CDR1 SGHTA and CDR2 FQGTGA. The CDR3 consists of 15 residues.